This T cell receptor beta chain originates from a study of Ad26.COV2.S vaccination and SARS-CoV-2 variants. Overall study results and limits: Analytic work on TCR breadth and depth might have understated the full extent of total T cell responses. Non-spike TCR breadth did not differ much between vaccine and placebo recipients.

Treatment here: roughly 19 received Ad26.COV2.S at low or high dose, single or two shots; roughly 5 received placebo; per-sample allocation not given. The samples were gathered on day 63 after the first injection of vaccine or placebo. The method was immunoSEQ multiplex PCR; TCRdb's version includes in-frame clones alone and lacks a portion of them. This repertoire shows about 400,000 clones, 92% found once; its top ten account for under 2%. Concerning this clone itself: Its antigen is not identified.

This clonotype was sampled from a person aged 18-65 years who received the Ad26.COV2.S COVID-19 vaccine or a placebo. The sample here was peripheral blood, taken in a trial of Ad26.COV2.S vaccine versus placebo.

The CDR3 DNA follows: TGCGCCAGCAGCCCTAGACAGGGGGTGACTAATGGCTACACCTTC. It yields the protein CASSPRQGVTNGYTF. This sequence joins TRBV4-1 and TRBJ1-2; 9 positions agree with TRBD1. Germline values: CDR1 MGHRA, CDR2 YSYEKL. The ends lost 4 bases at V and 6 bases at J; junction bases unmatched: 9. This CDR3 spans 15 amino acids.